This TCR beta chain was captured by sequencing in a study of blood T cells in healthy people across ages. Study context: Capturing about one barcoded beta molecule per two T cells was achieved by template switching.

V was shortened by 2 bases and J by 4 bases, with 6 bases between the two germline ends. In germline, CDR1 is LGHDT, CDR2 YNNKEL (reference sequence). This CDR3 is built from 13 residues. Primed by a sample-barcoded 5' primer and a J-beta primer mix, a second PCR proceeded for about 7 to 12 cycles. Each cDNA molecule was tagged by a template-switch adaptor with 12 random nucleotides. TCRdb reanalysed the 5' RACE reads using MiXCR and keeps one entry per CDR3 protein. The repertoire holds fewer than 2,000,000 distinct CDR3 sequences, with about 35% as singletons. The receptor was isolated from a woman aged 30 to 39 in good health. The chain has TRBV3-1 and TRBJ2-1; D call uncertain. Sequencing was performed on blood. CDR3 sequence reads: CASSQYSYNEQFF. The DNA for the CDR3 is TGTGCCAGCAGCCAATACAGTTACAATGAGCAGTTCTTC.